This T cell receptor (beta chain) was identified in a study of blood T cells in healthy people across ages. Whole-study results and caveats: When one million T cells were used, diversity estimates were thought to be underestimates.

The CDR3 covers 17 residues. Germline V gene sequence: CDR1 MNHNY, CDR2 SVGAGI (reference sequence). Concerning this clonotype itself: Its antigen is not known.

A second PCR, run for roughly 7 to 11 cycles, used a sample-barcoded 5' primer plus a J-beta primer mix. MiXCR, run by TCRdb on the 5' RACE reads, gives a single entry per CDR3 protein. The table shows approximately 2,000,000 distinct CDR3 sequences, with roughly 43% occurring only once. Approximately 9.2 milliliters was the volume of peripheral blood drawn from each donor. The origin of this receptor is a human donor in good health. J is TRBJ2-5 and V is TRBV6-6; D might be TRBD1 (6 bases). The DNA end favors TRBJ2-7, so the J call may be wrong. Sequencing was performed on blood. CDR3 sequence (DNA): TGTGCCAGCAGTTACTCTGGGGGACAAGGACCAGTCTACGAGCAGTACTTC. This translates into CASSYSGGQGPVYEQYF.